This T cell receptor beta chain was profiled in a study of patients and donors after allogeneic stem cell transplantation. This clonotype was seen only a few times. The junction had 15 bases not matched to a gene; V was cut back by 4 bases and J by 7 bases. The CDR3 is made up of 18 amino acids. Germline V CDR1 and CDR2: MGHDK, SYGVNS. TCRdb analysed the RT-PCR reads with MiXCR anew, one entry per CDR3 protein. The sample has 400,000 to 450,000 distinct CDR3 sequences, roughly 17% seen once; the top ten hold 7% to 7.5%. The sample comprised blood, either unsorted or a sorted T cell fraction (not recorded which). The clonotype originates from a human donor who was either an allogeneic HSCT recipient or a stem cell or donor lymphocyte infusion donor (not recorded which). It is not recorded whose cells these are; they may come from a transplant donor. V usage is TRBV25-1 and J usage is TRBJ1-4, with TRBD1 identical over 10 bases. The CDR3 coding sequence is TGTGCCAGCAGTGCTACCCCCCCGGGACAGGGGACCCGTGAAAAACTGTTTTTT. Encoded protein: CASSATPPGQGTREKLFF.